This entry lists 24 T cell receptor beta chains sequenced from one sample in a study of CD8 T cells in ankylosing spondylitis. TCRdb reprocessed the 5' RACE reads via MiXCR and lists one record per CDR3 protein. The sample has approximately 250,000 distinct CDR3 sequences, 10% seen once; the top ten hold 2.6%. The sequenced sample consisted of blood, either unsorted or a sorted T cell fraction (not recorded which). The receptor set was obtained from a male donor with ankylosing spondylitis or in good health (not recorded which).

This clonotype has at least ten counts. This sequence joins TRBV25-1 and TRBJ1-1, with 7 bases fitting TRBD1. The length of the CDR3 is 14 residues. Germline loops: CDR1 MGHDK, CDR2 SYGVNS. V trimming: 3 bases; J trimming: 1 base; junction bases outside the gene matches: 2. CDR3 in amino acids: CASSEGQPNTEAFF. The CDR3 DNA sequence: TGTGCCAGCAGTGAGGGACAGCCGAACACTGAAGCTTTCTTT.

The chain is built from TRBV30 and TRBJ1-5; no firm D call. This CDR3 comprises 13 residues. V gave up 4 bases and J gave up 3 bases, with 10 bases separating them. CDR1 is GTSNPN and CDR2 is SVGIG in the germline V gene (reference sequence). The CDR3 nucleotides read TGTGCCTGGACCCCCGGCTTCAATCAGCCCCAGCATTTT. It encodes CAWTPGFNQPQHF. The full variable domain, its missing parts supplied by reference TRBV30 and TRBJ1-5, is SQTIHQWPATLVQPVGSPLSLECTVEGTSNPNLYWYRQAAGRGLQLLFYSVGIGQISSEVPQNLSASRPQDRQFILSSKKLLLSDSGFYLCAWTPGFNQPQHFGDGTRLSIL.

This clonotype was seen repeatedly, ten times or more. The J gene is TRBJ2-5, the V gene TRBV11-2, with 8 bases lining up with TRBD1. Germline V gene lookup returns CDR1 SGHAT and CDR2 FQNNGV. This CDR3 is built from 16 residues. The trim removed 5 bases at V and 1 base at J, leaving 9 bases unmatched. CDR3 in amino acids: CASSQNPTGAQETQYF. DNA for the CDR3: TGTGCCAGCAGCCAAAACCCGACAGGGGCCCAAGAGACCCAGTACTTC.

This clonotype has a count of ten or more. The rearrangement uses TRBV2 and TRBJ2-5; 10 bases match TRBD2. The junction had 6 bases not matched to a gene; V was cut back by 3 bases and J by 5 bases. The V gene's germline CDR1 is SNHLY and CDR2 FYNNEI. This CDR3 comprises 15 residues. This CDR3 is CASSESGTSVETQYF. The CDR3 DNA follows: TGTGCCAGCAGTGAGTCGGGGACTAGCGTCGAGACCCAGTACTTC. Full variable domain (outside the CDR3, taken from reference TRBV2 and TRBJ2-5): EPEVTQTPSHQVTQMGQEVILRCVPISNHLYFYWYRQILGQKVEFLVSFYNNEISEKSEIFDDQFSVERPDGSNFTLKIRSTKLEDSAMYFCASSESGTSVETQYFGPGTRLLVL.

Many counts were recorded for this clonotype. This sequence joins TRBV5-6 and TRBJ2-7, with TRBD1 matching over 7 bases. Germline CDR1 SGHDT, CDR2 YYEEEE. This CDR3 is 14 amino acids long. With V trimmed by 4 bases and J by 3 bases, 7 bases remained unmatched. CDR3 DNA sequence: TGTGCCAGCAGCCTCTTGGGGACAGACTACGAGCAGTACTTC. Translating gives CASSLLGTDYEQYF.

This clonotype appeared many times. DNA for the CDR3: TGCGCCAGCTCCCTTCTACTAGCGGGAGGATACAATGAGCAGTTCTTC. Amino acids: CASSLLLAGGYNEQFF. J is TRBJ2-1 and V is TRBV5-1; TRBD2 matches 12 bases. Germline V lookup: CDR1 SGHRS, CDR2 YFSETQ. V lost 7 bases and J lost 4; bases outside the gene matches: 9. The CDR3 sequence is 16 residues long.

This clonotype was picked up a small number of times. The rearrangement links TRBV20-1 to TRBJ1-2; possibly TRBD1 for D (5 bases). Germline V lookup: CDR1 DFQATT, CDR2 SNEGSKA (reference sequence). CDR3 length equals 15 residues. The V gene lost 5 bases and the J gene lost 1 base, with 17 bases spanning the gap. In nucleotides, the CDR3 is TGCAGTGCTTCAGGAGAGGGTGGGGGTAACTATGGCTACACCTTC. Protein sequence: CSASGEGGGNYGYTF.

At least ten counts were recorded for this clonotype. V is TRBV12-3 or TRBV12-4 and J is TRBJ2-5; 8 bases fit TRBD1. The V and J ends lost 5 bases and 4 bases, in that order; junction bases with no gene match: 9. The CDR3 covers 15 residues. The CDR3 is CASSRTGSSGETQYF. As DNA, the CDR3 is TGTGCCAGCAGTCGGACAGGGTCCAGTGGAGAGACCCAGTACTTC.

This clonotype came up many times. The chain links TRBV7-9 to TRBJ2-5, with 8 bases matching TRBD2. Trimming took 1 base from V and 3 from J; bases not matched to a gene: 4. Germline V lookup: CDR1 SEHNR, CDR2 FQNEAQ (reference sequence). This CDR3 is built from 15 residues. The CDR3 region has the DNA TGTGCCAGCAGCTTAGGGCGGGAGGAAAAAGAGACCCAGTACTTC. It codes for CASSLGREEKETQYF.

This clonotype was seen many times. The chain links TRBV2 to TRBJ1-5; D perhaps matches TRBD1 (6 bases). V was shortened by 2 bases and J by 6 bases, with 11 bases between the two germline ends. Germline-derived CDR1 and CDR2 are SNHLY and FYNNEI. This CDR3 contains 14 residues. CDR3 sequence reads: CASSEWRGTQPQHF. The CDR3 nucleotides read TGTGCCAGCAGTGAATGGAGGGGGACTCAGCCCCAGCATTTT.

Only a few counts were recorded for this clonotype. The V gene is TRBV20-1, the J gene TRBJ2-5; 11 bases are shared with TRBD1. Germline V gene lookup returns CDR1 DFQATT and CDR2 SNEGSKA (reference sequence). The CDR3 runs 17 residues. The trim removed 5 bases at V and 5 bases at J, leaving 16 bases unmatched. CDR3 sequence reads: CSAGQAGQGVVRETQYF. CDR3 bases: TGCAGTGCTGGACAGGCGGGACAGGGGGTAGTTCGGGAGACCCAGTACTTC.

This clonotype was observed at least ten times. This chain links TRBV5-1 with TRBJ2-2; 8 bases match TRBD2. Germline CDR1 SGHRS, CDR2 YFSETQ. The CDR3 is made up of 15 amino acids. The J segment lost 7 bases and the V segment lost 0 bases, leaving 5 bases of the junction unmatched. CDR3 residues: CASSLEGLVIGELFF. The CDR3 coding sequence is TGCGCCAGCAGCTTGGAGGGACTAGTTATCGGGGAGCTGTTTTTT.

This clonotype has ten or more counts. The gene calls are TRBV20-1 and TRBJ2-5; D is tentatively TRBD1 or TRBD2 (5 bases each). V gave up 2 bases and J gave up 5 bases, with 15 bases separating them. Germline assignment: CDR1 DFQATT and CDR2 SNEGSKA (reference sequence). This CDR3 has 14 amino acids. This CDR3 reads CSARMGLAGETQYF. CDR3 DNA: TGCAGTGCTAGAATGGGGCTAGCCGGTGAGACCCAGTACTTC.

This clonotype was counted many times. V is TRBV5-1 and J is TRBJ2-7; a possible D gene is TRBD2 (5 bases). The CDR3 spans 15 residues. Trimming shortened V by 1 base and J by 0 bases, and 11 bases separated the two germline ends. Germline V gene data show CDR1 as SGHRS and CDR2 as YFSETQ. This CDR3 reads CASSLIRGSSYEQYF. For the CDR3, the DNA is TGCGCCAGCAGCTTGATTCGTGGGAGCTCCTACGAGCAGTACTTC.

This clonotype has just a few counts. The gene calls are TRBV7-9 and TRBJ2-1; 7 positions match TRBD2. The length of the CDR3 is 16 residues. Trimming at V came to 0 bases and at J to 7 bases, leaving 9 bases not matched to a gene. CDR1 is SEHNR and CDR2 is FQNEAQ in the germline V gene (reference sequence). The CDR3 DNA reads TGTGCCAGCAGCTTAGCGCCAGGCGGGGGATTTAATGAGCAGTTCTTC. This encodes CASSLAPGGGFNEQFF.

This clonotype occurred many times. The V and J genes are TRBV5-1 and TRBJ2-2; D is uncertain. V gave up 0 bases and J gave up 5 bases, with 11 bases separating them. Germline CDR1 and CDR2: SGHRS and YFSETQ. The CDR3 loop spans 15 amino acids. The CDR3 DNA follows: TGCGCCAGCAGCTTGGAAGCGTGGGGTACCGGGGAGCTGTTTTTT. Protein product: CASSLEAWGTGELFF.

In this sample, this clonotype turned up many times. This rearrangement joins TRBV9 to TRBJ1-6, with 8 positions matching TRBD1. The CDR3 is 14 amino acids. Germline lookup yields CDR1 SGDLS and CDR2 YYNGEE. V lost 4 bases and J lost 8; bases outside the gene matches: 5. As DNA, the CDR3 is TGTGCCAGCAGCTCCCGGGACAGGTATTCACCCCTCCACTTT. The encoded protein is CASSSRDRYSPLHF.

This clonotype was detected many times. V usage is TRBV27 and J usage is TRBJ2-7; D uncertain. V shed 5 bases and J shed 1 base, with 12 bases lying between them. Germline CDR1 MNHEY, CDR2 SMNVEV (reference sequence). This CDR3 is 14 amino acids long. The CDR3 coding sequence is TGTGCCAGCAGTCCTCAGACACCTTCCTACGAGCAGTACTTC. It codes for CASSPQTPSYEQYF.

This clonotype has a count of ten or more. V and J are TRBV4-1 and TRBJ2-3; D gene unclear. V was cut by 0 bases and J by 5 bases, with 9 bases left in between. The CDR3 runs 14 residues. The germline V gene has CDR1 MGHRA and CDR2 YSYEKL. CDR3 amino acids: CASSQDDFQDTQYF. The CDR3 coding sequence is TGCGCCAGCAGCCAAGACGATTTCCAAGATACGCAGTATTTT.

This clonotype was counted at least ten times. This chain uses TRBV5-4 with TRBJ1-2, with a possible D match to TRBD1 (5 bases). The CDR3 spans 13 residues. With 1 base removed from V and 4 bases from J, the gap between germline ends came to 8 bases. In germline, CDR1 is SGHNT, CDR2 YYREEE (reference sequence). CDR3 loop: CASSLTGTYGYTF. In nucleotides, the CDR3 is TGTGCCAGCAGCTTGACCGGGACCTATGGCTACACCTTC.

This clonotype was seen a few times. This chain uses TRBV14 with TRBJ2-5; D call uncertain. CDR3 size: 14 residues. The ends were cut back, 4 bases at V and 5 bases at J, with 14 bases in the middle. Germline V gene sequence: CDR1 SGHDN, CDR2 FVKESK. In nucleotides, the CDR3 is TGTGCCAGCAGCCCCTCAAGGTTTAAGGAGACCCAGTACTTC. Its protein product is CASSPSRFKETQYF.

The chain uses TRBV12-3 or TRBV12-4 and TRBJ2-1, with 12 bases identical to TRBD2. The CDR3 consists of 17 residues. Trimming removed 3 bases from V and 1 base from J; junction bases left unmatched: 4. The CDR3 spells CASSFLAGGESYNEQFF. For the CDR3, the DNA is TGTGCCAGCAGTTTCCTAGCGGGAGGGGAGTCCTACAATGAGCAGTTCTTC.

The table lists this clonotype with many counts. The V and J genes are TRBV6-1 and TRBJ2-3, with 10 bases matching TRBD2. The CDR3 is made up of 15 amino acids. The V gene's germline CDR1 is MNHNS and CDR2 SASEGT. The V segment lost 1 base and the J segment 4 bases; nucleotides outside the gene matches: 2. As DNA, the CDR3 is TGTGCCAGCAGTGAAGAAGCGGGAGGGCCAGATACGCAGTATTTT. This gives the protein CASSEEAGGPDTQYF.

This clonotype was picked up many times. The chain is built from TRBV27 and TRBJ1-4; the D is unclear. This CDR3 contains 16 residues. Germline V lookup: CDR1 MNHEY, CDR2 SMNVEV (reference sequence). V lost 6 bases, J lost 7 bases, and 21 bases lay in between. The CDR3, as DNA: TGTGCCAGCAGCCGGGGATTCAATCTTGGACTTGAAAAACTGTTTTTT. It codes for CASSRGFNLGLEKLFF.